These 14 T cell receptor beta chains were sequenced from one sample in a study of T cell repertoires in cytomegalovirus infection (dated by TCRdb to about 2019). The instrument given in TCRdb is Illumina HiSeq 1500. TCRdb handled the public reads itself, with Q25 trimming in fastp and clone calling in MiXCR, and kept productive beta chains. A single entry per CDR3 protein holds the most common genes and DNA from its merged rows. The sample table holds 310,000 or so distinct CDR3 sequences, of which around 9.6% were seen once. The top ten hold over 2.5% of the sample. Sequencing input: PBMCs. The source is a human donor in good health (CMV status not recorded). Some clones in this sample may be carry-over from other donors' samples.

This clonotype was counted many times. The chain couples TRBV6-6 to TRBJ1-2; 12 bases are a match to TRBD1. This CDR3 is built from 18 residues. J was trimmed by 3 bases and V by 0 bases; bases with no gene match: 8. Per germline, CDR1 MNHNY and CDR2 SVGAGI (reference sequence). CDR3 loop: CASSYSGGTGGPHYGYTF. The CDR3 DNA follows: TGTGCCAGCAGTTACTCTGGAGGGACAGGGGGCCCTCACTATGGCTACACCTTC.

This clonotype was seen ten or more times. This chain uses TRBV12-3 or TRBV12-4 with TRBJ2-7; 8 bases fit TRBD2. Trimming removed 6 bases from V and 6 bases from J; junction bases left unmatched: 16. This CDR3 is 16 amino acids long. The CDR3 spells CASSQLRTSRGGEQYF. CDR3 nucleotides: TGTGCCAGCAGCCAACTCCGGACTAGCAGGGGAGGCGAGCAGTACTTC.

Ten or more counts support this clonotype. The gene calls are TRBV28 and TRBJ2-3; a weak D match, TRBD2 (7 bases). CDR1 MDHEN and CDR2 SYDVKM come from the germline V gene. The CDR3 sequence is 12 residues long. V was trimmed by 11 bases and J by 4 bases, leaving 13 bases between them. CDR3 in DNA: TGTGCCGTGGTGGGGGGGCCAGATACGCAGTATTTT. Translating it yields CAVVGGPDTQYF. Supplemented by reference TRBV28 and TRBJ2-3, the full variable domain reads DVKVTQSSRYLVKRTGEKVFLECVQDMDHENMFWYRQDPGLGLRLIYFSYDVKMKEKGDIPEGYSVSREKKERFSLILESASTNQTSMYLCAVVGGPDTQYFGPGTRLTVL.

This clonotype was found many times. The chain joins TRBV6-6 to TRBJ1-2; 10 bases line up with TRBD1. V lost 8 bases to trimming and J lost 0 bases; unmatched junction nucleotides: 9. The CDR3 totals 16 residues. Germline CDR1 reads MNHNY; CDR2 reads SVGAGI (reference sequence). DNA for the CDR3: TGTGCCAGCTCTGGGACAGGGGTGGCAGCTAACTATGGCTACACCTTC. It translates to CASSGTGVAANYGYTF.

J is TRBJ1-6 and V is TRBV20-1; D is possibly TRBD1 (6 bases). Germline V gene sequence: CDR1 DFQATT, CDR2 SNEGSKA (reference sequence). The V end lost 5 bases, the J end lost 5 bases, and 13 bases lay between the germline ends. This CDR3 contains 14 residues. Here the CDR3 reads CSARAGAHNSPLHF. CDR3 DNA: TGCAGTGCTCGGGCGGGGGCGCATAATTCACCCCTCCACTTT.

This clonotype was detected ten times or more. The chain uses TRBV19 and TRBJ1-4; 7 bases line up with TRBD1. The J segment lost 0 bases and the V segment lost 5 bases, leaving 6 bases of the junction unmatched. Germline values: CDR1 LNHDA, CDR2 SQIVND (reference sequence). There are 16 residues in the CDR3. The CDR3 coding sequence is TGTGCCAGTAGTCCCGGGACAGCCGCAACTAATGAAAAACTGTTTTTT. It yields the protein CASSPGTAATNEKLFF.

This clonotype was counted at least ten times. The rearrangement uses TRBV29-1 and TRBJ2-1; no definite D call. The CDR3 contains 11 residues. Trimming removed 3 bases at V and 6 bases at J, with 6 bases between. Looked up from germline, CDR1 is SQVTM and CDR2 is ANQGSEA. CDR3 protein: CSVEWGNEQFF. CDR3 sequence (DNA): TGCAGCGTTGAGTGGGGCAATGAGCAGTTCTTC.

The sample holds many counts of this clonotype. V usage is TRBV7-3 and J usage is TRBJ1-1; 9 nucleotides agree with TRBD1. CDR1 SGHTA and CDR2 FQGTGA come from the germline V gene. V lost 1 base, J lost 3 bases, and 9 bases stayed unmatched. CDR3 length: 17 amino acids. The CDR3 loop is CASSLIPGQGIYTEAFF. The CDR3 nucleotides are TGTGCCAGCAGCTTAATCCCCGGACAGGGGATTTACACTGAAGCTTTCTTT.

The chain employs TRBV20-1 and TRBJ1-5; 8 bases align to TRBD1. The J segment lost 5 bases and the V segment lost 3 bases, leaving 3 bases of the junction unmatched. CDR1 is DFQATT, CDR2 SNEGSKA, per germline (reference sequence). CDR3 size: 13 residues. DNA for the CDR3: TGCAGTGCTAGGGCAGGGGGCGATCAGCCCCAGCATTTT. It translates to CSARAGGDQPQHF.

This sequence joins TRBV20-1 and TRBJ2-5, with D possibly matching TRBD2 (7 bases). V lost 6 bases, J lost 4 bases, and 18 bases lay in between. This CDR3 contains 14 residues. Germline V gives CDR1 DFQATT, CDR2 SNEGSKA (reference sequence). This CDR3 is CSAKDSGGAETQYF. For the CDR3, the DNA is TGCAGTGCCAAGGACTCGGGGGGCGCAGAGACCCAGTACTTC.

This chain joins TRBV20-1 and TRBJ1-1; tentative D call: TRBD1 (5 bases). This CDR3 contains 14 residues. The germline CDR1 and CDR2 sequences are DFQATT and SNEGSKA (reference sequence). V was shortened by 1 base and J by 2 bases, with 11 bases between the two germline ends. DNA for the CDR3: TGCAGTGCTAGAGCAGGACATGGTAACACTGAAGCTTTCTTT. Translation gives CSARAGHGNTEAFF.

This clonotype appeared a few times. The rearrangement joins TRBV5-1 to TRBJ2-3, with 8 positions matching TRBD1. Germline CDR1 reads SGHRS; CDR2 reads YFSETQ. This CDR3 spans 14 amino acids. Trimming took 5 bases from V and 5 from J; bases not matched to a gene: 7. The CDR3 spells CASRPGQAGDTQYF. CDR3 bases: TGCGCCAGCAGACCGGGACAGGCAGGAGATACGCAGTATTTT.

The sample holds many counts of this clonotype. The chain employs TRBV7-9 and TRBJ2-1; D perhaps matches TRBD1 (7 bases). The germline gives CDR1 SEHNR, CDR2 FQNEAQ (reference sequence). Trimming shortened V by 5 bases and J by 5 bases, and 10 bases separated the two germline ends. The CDR3 is 13 amino acids. CDR3 sequence: CASSRRGDNEQFF. The DNA for the CDR3 is TGTGCCAGCAGCCGCAGGGGGGACAATGAGCAGTTCTTC.

The gene calls are TRBV18 and TRBJ2-2; D tentatively reads TRBD1 or TRBD2 (5 bases each). CDR3 length: 18 residues. V lost 5 bases and J 2 bases, leaving 21 bases between the germline ends. Germline V gene data show CDR1 as KGHSH and CDR2 as LQKENI. The CDR3 nucleotides read TGTGCCAGCTCAGCCTCCCCCGCCTTCCGGGGCAACACCGGGGAGCTGTTTTTT. It is translated as CASSASPAFRGNTGELFF.